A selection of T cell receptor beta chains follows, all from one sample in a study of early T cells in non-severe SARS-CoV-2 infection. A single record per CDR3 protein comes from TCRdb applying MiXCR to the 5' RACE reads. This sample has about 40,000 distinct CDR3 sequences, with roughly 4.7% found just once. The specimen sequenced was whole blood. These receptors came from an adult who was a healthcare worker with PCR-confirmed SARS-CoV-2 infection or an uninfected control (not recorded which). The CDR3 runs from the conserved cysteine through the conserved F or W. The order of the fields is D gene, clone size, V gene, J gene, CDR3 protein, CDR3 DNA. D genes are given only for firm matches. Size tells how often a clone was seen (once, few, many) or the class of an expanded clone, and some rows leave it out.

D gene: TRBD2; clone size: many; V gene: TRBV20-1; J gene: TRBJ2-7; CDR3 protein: CSARSSSGGALYEQYF; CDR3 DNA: TGCAGTGCTAGATCTTCTAGCGGGGGGGCCTTGTACGAGCAGTACTTC
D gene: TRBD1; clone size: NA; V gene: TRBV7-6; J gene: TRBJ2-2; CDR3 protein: CASSLMGQAWDTGELFF; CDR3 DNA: TGTGCCAGCAGCTTGATGGGACAGGCTTGGGACACCGGGGAGCTGTTTTTT
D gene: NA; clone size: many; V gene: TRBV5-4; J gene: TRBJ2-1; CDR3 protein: CASSFSLSSYNEQFF; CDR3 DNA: TGTGCCAGCAGCTTTAGCCTCAGCTCCTACAATGAGCAGTTCTTC
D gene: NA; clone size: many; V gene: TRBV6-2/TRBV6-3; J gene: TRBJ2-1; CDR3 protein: CASGSGTPSYNEQFF; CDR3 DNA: TGTGCCAGCGGGTCGGGGACACCATCCTACAATGAGCAGTTCTTC
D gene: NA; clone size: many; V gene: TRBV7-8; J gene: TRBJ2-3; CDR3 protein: CASSLAGADTQYF; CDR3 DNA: TGTGCCAGCAGCTTAGCAGGGGCAGATACGCAGTATTTT
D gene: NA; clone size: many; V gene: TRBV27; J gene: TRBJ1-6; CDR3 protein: CASKLSSYNSPLHF; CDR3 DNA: TGTGCCAGCAAGCTTAGCTCCTATAATTCACCCCTCCACTTT
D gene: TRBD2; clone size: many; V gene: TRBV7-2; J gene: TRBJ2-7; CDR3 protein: CASSLVSSGVYEQYF; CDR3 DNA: TGTGCCAGCAGCTTAGTTTCTAGCGGGGTGTACGAGCAGTACTTC
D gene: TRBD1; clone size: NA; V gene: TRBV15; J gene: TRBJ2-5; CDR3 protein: CATSRTGGAGETQYF; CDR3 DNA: TGTGCCACCAGCAGGACAGGGGGCGCGGGAGAGACCCAGTACTTC
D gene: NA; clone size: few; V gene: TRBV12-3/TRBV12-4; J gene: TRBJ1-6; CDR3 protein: CASSLQVSPLHF; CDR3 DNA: TGTGCCAGCAGTTTGCAGGTTTCACCCCTCCACTTT
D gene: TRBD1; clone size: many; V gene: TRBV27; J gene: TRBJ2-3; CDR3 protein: CASSLWGQVTDTQYF; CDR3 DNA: TGTGCCAGCAGTTTATGGGGACAGGTCACAGATACGCAGTATTTT
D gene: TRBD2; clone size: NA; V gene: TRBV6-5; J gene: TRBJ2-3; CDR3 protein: CASGRATDTQYF; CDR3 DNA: TGTGCCAGCGGGAGGGCCACAGATACGCAGTATTTT
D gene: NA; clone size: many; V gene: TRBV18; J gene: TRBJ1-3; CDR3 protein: CASSPIDGYSGNTIYF; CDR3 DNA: TGTGCCAGCTCACCGATCGACGGGTACTCTGGAAACACCATATATTTT
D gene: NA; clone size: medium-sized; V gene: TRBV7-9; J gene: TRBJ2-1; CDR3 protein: CASSLDPEQFF; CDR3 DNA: TGTGCCAGCAGCTTAGACCCTGAGCAGTTCTTC
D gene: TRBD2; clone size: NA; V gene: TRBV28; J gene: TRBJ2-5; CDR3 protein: CASRGGLAGVRETQYF; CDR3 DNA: TGTGCCAGCAGGGGCGGACTAGCGGGAGTACGAGAGACCCAGTACTTC
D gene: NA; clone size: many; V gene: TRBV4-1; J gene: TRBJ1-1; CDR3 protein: CASSQVSSYTEAFF; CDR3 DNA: TGCGCCAGCAGCCAAGTATCCAGTTACACTGAAGCTTTCTTT
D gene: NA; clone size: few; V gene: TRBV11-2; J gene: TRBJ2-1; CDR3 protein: CASSLALIQSYNEQFF; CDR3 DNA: TGTGCCAGCAGCTTAGCATTGATCCAATCCTACAATGAGCAGTTCTTC
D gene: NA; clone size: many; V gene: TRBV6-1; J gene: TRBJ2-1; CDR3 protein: CASSEGGGGFNEQFF; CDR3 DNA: TGTGCCAGCAGTGAAGGAGGGGGAGGGTTTAATGAGCAGTTCTTC
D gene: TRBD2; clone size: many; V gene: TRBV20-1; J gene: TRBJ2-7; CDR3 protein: CSALGGLAAYEQYF; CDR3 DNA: TGCAGTGCTCTCGGGGGACTAGCGGCCTACGAGCAGTACTTC
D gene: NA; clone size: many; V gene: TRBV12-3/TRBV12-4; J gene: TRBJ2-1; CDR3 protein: CASSPRTDYNEQFF; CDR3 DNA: TGTGCCAGCAGTCCACGGACGGACTACAATGAGCAGTTCTTC
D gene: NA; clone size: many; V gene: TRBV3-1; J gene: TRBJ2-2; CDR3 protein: CASSQDPGFGRELFF; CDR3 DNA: TGTGCCAGCAGCCAAGATCCAGGGTTTGGCAGGGAGCTGTTTTTT
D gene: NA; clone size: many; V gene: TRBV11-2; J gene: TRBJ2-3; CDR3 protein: CASSSESHSTDTQYF; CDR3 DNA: TGTGCCAGCAGCTCGGAATCCCATAGCACAGATACGCAGTATTTT
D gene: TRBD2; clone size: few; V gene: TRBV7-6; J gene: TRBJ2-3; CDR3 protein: CASSSSPGGLDTQYF; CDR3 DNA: TGTGCCAGCAGCTCATCTCCGGGGGGGCTGGATACGCAGTATTTT
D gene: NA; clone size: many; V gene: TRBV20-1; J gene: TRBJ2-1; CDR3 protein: CSARVGGVLYNEQFF; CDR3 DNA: TGCAGTGCTAGAGTTGGGGGAGTGCTCTACAATGAGCAGTTCTTC
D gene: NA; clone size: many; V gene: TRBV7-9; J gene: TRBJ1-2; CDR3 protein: CASSSPEWAYGYTF; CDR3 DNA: TGTGCCAGCAGCTCTCCTGAGTGGGCCTATGGCTACACCTTC
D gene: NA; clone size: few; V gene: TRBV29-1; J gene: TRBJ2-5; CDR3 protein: CSVVGRRGEETQYF; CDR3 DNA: TGCAGCGTTGTGGGGCGCAGGGGAGAAGAGACCCAGTACTTC
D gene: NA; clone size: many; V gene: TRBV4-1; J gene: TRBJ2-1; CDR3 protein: CASSQEGWGAYNEQFF; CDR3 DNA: TGCGCCAGCAGCCAAGAGGGGTGGGGGGCCTACAATGAGCAGTTCTTC
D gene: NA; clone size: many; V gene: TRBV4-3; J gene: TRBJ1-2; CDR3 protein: CASSQADTSNYGYTF; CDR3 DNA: TGCGCCAGCAGCCAAGCGGACACATCTAACTATGGCTACACCTTC
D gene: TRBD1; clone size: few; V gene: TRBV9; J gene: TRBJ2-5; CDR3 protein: CASSVGTGLETQYF; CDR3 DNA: TGTGCCAGCAGCGTCGGGACAGGGTTGGAGACCCAGTACTTC
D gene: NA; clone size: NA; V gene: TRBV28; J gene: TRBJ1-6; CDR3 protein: CASRPGAMDSPLHF; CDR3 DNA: TGTGCCAGCAGGCCGGGGGCGATGGATTCACCCCTCCACTTT
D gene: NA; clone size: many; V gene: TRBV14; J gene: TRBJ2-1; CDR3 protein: CASSKGGQFHEQFF; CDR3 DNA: TGTGCCAGCAGCAAAGGCGGACAGTTCCATGAGCAGTTCTTC
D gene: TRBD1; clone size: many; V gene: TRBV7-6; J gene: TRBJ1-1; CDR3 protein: CASSSGQGQAFF; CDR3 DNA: TGTGCCAGCAGCTCCGGACAGGGGCAAGCTTTCTTT
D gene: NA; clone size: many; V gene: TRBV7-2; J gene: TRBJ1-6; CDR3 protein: CASSLPGVINSPLHF; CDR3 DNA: TGTGCCAGCAGCCTACCCGGCGTAATCAATTCACCCCTCCACTTT
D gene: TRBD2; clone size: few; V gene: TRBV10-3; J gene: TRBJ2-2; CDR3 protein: CAISEQAGGPDGELFF; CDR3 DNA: TGTGCCATCAGTGAACAAGCGGGAGGGCCTGACGGGGAGCTGTTTTTT
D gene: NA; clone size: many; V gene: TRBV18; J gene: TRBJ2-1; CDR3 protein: CASSPPVTLRPQFF; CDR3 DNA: TGTGCCAGCTCACCCCCCGTCACCCTAAGGCCCCAGTTCTTC
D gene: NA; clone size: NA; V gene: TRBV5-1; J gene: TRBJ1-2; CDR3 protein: CASSFENYGYTF; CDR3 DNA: TGCGCCAGCAGCTTCGAAAACTATGGCTACACCTTC
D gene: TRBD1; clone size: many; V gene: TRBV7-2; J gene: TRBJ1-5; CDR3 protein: CASSLSGGSQPQHF; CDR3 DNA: TGTGCCAGCAGCTTATCAGGGGGCAGCCAGCCCCAGCATTTT
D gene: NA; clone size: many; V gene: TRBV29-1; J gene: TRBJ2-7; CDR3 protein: CSVVVETYEQYF; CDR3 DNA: TGCAGCGTTGTTGTGGAGACCTACGAGCAGTACTTC
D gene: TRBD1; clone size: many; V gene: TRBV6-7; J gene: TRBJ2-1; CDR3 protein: CASRRTGESSYNEQFF; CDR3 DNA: TGTGCCAGCAGGAGGACAGGCGAGAGCTCCTACAATGAGCAGTTCTTC
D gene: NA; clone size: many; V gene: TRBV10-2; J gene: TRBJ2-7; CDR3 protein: CASTEDRSYEQYF; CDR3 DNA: TGCGCCAGCACGGAGGACAGATCCTACGAGCAGTACTTC
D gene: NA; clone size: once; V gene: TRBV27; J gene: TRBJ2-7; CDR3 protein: CASRWAGGSSYEQYF; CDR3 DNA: TGTGCCAGCCGGTGGGCTGGGGGCAGCTCCTACGAGCAGTACTTC
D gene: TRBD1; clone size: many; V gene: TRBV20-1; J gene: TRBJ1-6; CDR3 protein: CSARAGGSGISPLHF; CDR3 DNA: TGCAGTGCTAGAGCAGGGGGTTCTGGGATATCACCCCTCCACTTT
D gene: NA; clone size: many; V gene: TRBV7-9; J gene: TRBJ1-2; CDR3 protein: CASSLTGLDGYTF; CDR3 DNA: TGTGCCAGCAGCCTTACAGGGCTTGATGGCTACACCTTC
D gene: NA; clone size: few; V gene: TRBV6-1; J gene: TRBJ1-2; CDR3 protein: CASRDLLGYTF; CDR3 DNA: TGTGCCAGCAGGGATCTCCTTGGCTACACCTTC
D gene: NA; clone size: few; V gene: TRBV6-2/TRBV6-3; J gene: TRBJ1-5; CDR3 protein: CASSYEVFGNQPQHF; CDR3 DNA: TGTGCCAGCAGTTATGAGGTTTTTGGCAATCAGCCCCAGCATTTT
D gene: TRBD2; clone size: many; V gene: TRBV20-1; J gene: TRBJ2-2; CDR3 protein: CSARDSRQTSDTGELFF; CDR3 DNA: TGCAGTGCTAGAGACTCCCGTCAGACTAGCGACACCGGGGAGCTGTTTTTT
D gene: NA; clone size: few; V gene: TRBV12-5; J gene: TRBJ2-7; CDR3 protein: CASGFSYEQYF; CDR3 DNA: TGTGCTAGTGGTTTTTCCTACGAGCAGTACTTC